Shown below are 26 T cell receptor beta chains from a single sample sequenced in a study of T cell changes during pregnancy in multiple sclerosis. Profiled with immunoSEQ multiplex PCR; TCRdb holds only in-frame clones, not every one. Found here are some 110,000 clones, 80% to 95% of them singletons; the top ten hold approximately 1.4%. The sample consisted of peripheral blood, taken in the third trimester of pregnancy. These receptors originate from a female donor with multiple sclerosis, enrolled in a pregnancy study.

The chain links TRBV18 to TRBJ1-1; D remains ambiguous. The CDR3 consists of 14 residues. The V end lost 5 bases, the J end lost 5 bases, and 15 bases lay between the germline ends. Germline-derived CDR1 and CDR2 are KGHSH and LQKENI. The CDR3 region has the DNA TGTGCCAGCTCAGTTAAGGGAGGAGAAACTGAAGCTTTCTTT. Protein product: CASSVKGGETEAFF.

The gene calls are TRBV6-5 and TRBJ2-3; D not certain. V gave up 1 base and J gave up 0 bases, with 11 bases separating them. CDR3 length: 16 amino acids. CDR1 is MNHEY and CDR2 is SVGAGI in the germline V gene. The DNA of the CDR3 is TGTGCCAGCAGTTACTTCCGCGGATCTAGCACAGATACGCAGTATTTT. The encoded protein is CASSYFRGSSTDTQYF.

The chain has TRBV30 and TRBJ2-7; TRBD2 aligns across 9 bases. CDR3 size: 13 residues. The V gene end was trimmed by 2 bases and the J gene end by 3 bases; junction bases not matched to a gene: 2. Germline values: CDR1 GTSNPN, CDR2 SVGIG (reference sequence). DNA for the CDR3: TGTGCCTGGAGTCCGACTAGCGGCTACGAGCAGTACTTC. Translating gives CAWSPTSGYEQYF.

The chain recombines TRBV5-1 with TRBJ1-3; 7 positions agree with TRBD1. CDR1 and CDR2 from the germline V gene are SGHRS and YFSETQ. V gave up 0 bases and J gave up 2 bases; unmatched junction bases: 2. This CDR3 contains 15 residues. The CDR3 loop is CASSLGGGAGNTIYF. The CDR3, as DNA: TGCGCCAGCAGCTTGGGAGGGGGCGCTGGAAACACCATATATTTT. The variable domain in full, completed from reference TRBV5-1 and TRBJ1-3, reads KAGVTQTPRYLIKTRGQQVTLSCSPISGHRSVSWYQQTPGQGLQFLFEYFSETQRNKGNFPGRFSGRQFSNSRSEMNVSTLELGDSALYLCASSLGGGAGNTIYFGEGSWLTVV.

The V call is TRBV28, the J call TRBJ1-1, with 8 bases identical to TRBD1. The germline gives CDR1 MDHEN, CDR2 SYDVKM. CDR3 size: 16 residues. After removal of 6 bases from V and 1 base from J, the junction contained 10 bases not matched to a gene. The CDR3 sequence is CASSTTGGLSNTEAFF. CDR3 in DNA: TGTGCCAGCAGCACTACAGGGGGACTCTCGAACACTGAAGCTTTCTTT.

The genes are TRBV7-9 and TRBJ1-2; 8 bases are shared with TRBD1. The CDR3 has 15 residues. Germline CDR1 reads SEHNR; CDR2 reads FQNEAQ (reference sequence). The V gene end was trimmed by 1 base and the J gene end by 8 bases; junction bases not matched to a gene: 9. The CDR3 spells CASSLDDRGTYGYTF. Here the CDR3 DNA reads TGTGCCAGCAGCTTAGATGACAGGGGAACATACGGCTACACCTTC.

The chain links TRBV29-1 to TRBJ2-7, with 11 nucleotides matching TRBD1. Germline CDR1 and CDR2: SQVTM and ANQGSEA. The CDR3 is 14 amino acids. The V gene end was trimmed by 6 bases and the J gene end by 3 bases; junction bases not matched to a gene: 7. CDR3 in amino acids: CSVRGDRGSYEQYF. The DNA for the CDR3 is TGCAGCGTACGTGGGGACAGGGGGAGCTACGAGCAGTACTTC.

The chain couples TRBV4-1 to TRBJ1-1; TRBD1 might be the D (6 bases). Trimming cost V 0 bases and J 5 bases, with 16 bases left between them. CDR1 and CDR2 (germline): MGHRA, YSYEKL. The CDR3 length is 16 residues. CDR3: CASSQDGRPGVTEAFF. CDR3 in DNA: TGCGCCAGCAGCCAAGATGGGCGGCCAGGGGTGACTGAAGCTTTCTTT.

The chain couples TRBV11-2 to TRBJ1-3; D ambiguous. This CDR3 spans 11 amino acids. With 4 bases removed from V and 7 bases from J, the gap between germline ends came to 5 bases. Per the germline V gene, CDR1 is SGHAT and CDR2 is FQNNGV. The CDR3 coding sequence is TGTGCCAGCAGCTCCTATAACACCATATATTTT. Translating it yields CASSSYNTIYF.

The genes are TRBV6-6 and TRBJ2-7; D remains unclear. Germline V lookup: CDR1 MNHNY, CDR2 SVGAGI (reference sequence). This CDR3 comprises 13 residues. V dropped 5 bases and J dropped 3 bases, with 11 bases sitting between them. The CDR3, as DNA: TGTGCCAGCAGTAACCTCCCCAGCTACGAGCAGTACTTC. Amino acid sequence: CASSNLPSYEQYF.

The chain employs TRBV6-5 and TRBJ1-1; no reliable D call. This CDR3 contains 14 residues. CDR1 and CDR2 from the germline V gene are MNHEY and SVGAGI. V lost 6 bases and J 3 bases, leaving 14 bases between the germline ends. CDR3: CASRVRRLDTEAFF. In DNA form, the CDR3 reads TGTGCCAGCAGGGTGAGGAGATTAGACACTGAAGCTTTCTTT.

The gene calls are TRBV29-1 and TRBJ2-7; 7 bases fit TRBD1. The length of the CDR3 is 12 residues. Germline trimming cut 6 bases from V and 2 bases from J; bases unmatched to any gene: 4. The germline gives CDR1 SQVTM, CDR2 ANQGSEA. CDR3 in DNA: TGCAGCGTAGGGGACAGCCCCTACGAGCAGTACTTC. This translates into CSVGDSPYEQYF.

V gene TRBV6-6 combines with J gene TRBJ2-2; TRBD1 aligns across 9 bases. This CDR3 is 14 amino acids long. Germline CDR1 is MNHNY and CDR2 is SVGAGI (reference sequence). The junction had 8 bases not matched to a gene; V was cut back by 8 bases and J by 7 bases. CDR3 amino acids: CASSRDRAGGELFF. CDR3 bases: TGTGCCAGCTCCCGGGACAGGGCCGGCGGGGAGCTGTTTTTT.

The V call is TRBV28, the J call TRBJ1-4; no firm D call. V lost 8 bases, J lost 5 bases, and 12 bases lay in between. Germline loops: CDR1 MDHEN, CDR2 SYDVKM. The CDR3 extends over 13 amino acids. The CDR3 region has the DNA TGTGCCAGCCAGAGGAGTGGGAATGAAAAACTGTTTTTT. This gives the protein CASQRSGNEKLFF.

The CDR3 reads CASSQDRGVDEAFF. The CDR3 coding sequence is TGTGCCAGCAGCCAGGACAGGGGAGTTGATGAAGCTTTCTTT. V gene TRBV7-9 combines with J gene TRBJ1-1; 9 nucleotides line up with TRBD1. Per the germline V gene, CDR1 is SEHNR and CDR2 is FQNEAQ (reference sequence). V dropped 5 bases and J dropped 7; count of bases not matched to a gene: 8. There are 14 residues in the CDR3.

The chain has TRBV10-2 and TRBJ2-3; D possibly corresponds to TRBD2 (5 bases). The CDR3 has 11 amino acids. Germline lookup yields CDR1 WSHSY and CDR2 SAAADI. The V end was cut by 0 bases, the J end by 10 bases, with 5 bases between. The CDR3, as DNA: TGCGCCAGCAGTGAGTCGAGGGCGCAGTATTTT. This sequence encodes CASSESRAQYF.

The J gene is TRBJ2-7, the V gene TRBV9; 9 bases line up with TRBD1. The CDR3 sequence is 14 residues long. The trim removed 2 bases at V and 6 bases at J, leaving 6 bases unmatched. Germline V gene lookup returns CDR1 SGDLS and CDR2 YYNGEE. The CDR3 coding sequence is TGTGCCAGCAGCGTCGGGACAGGGTTTACCGAGCAGTACTTC. Translated: CASSVGTGFTEQYF.

The chain combines TRBV11-2 with TRBJ1-5; D gene uncertain. Between the trimmed V and J ends, which lost 4 bases and 0 bases, there was a span of 4 bases. Germline lookup yields CDR1 SGHAT and CDR2 FQNNGV. CDR3 size: 13 residues. CDR3 region: CASSSHSNQPQHF. CDR3 DNA: TGTGCCAGCAGCTCCCATAGCAATCAGCCCCAGCATTTT. The complete variable domain, with remaining parts taken from reference TRBV11-2 and TRBJ1-5, reads EAGVAQSPRYKIIEKRQSVAFWCNPISGHATLYWYQQILGQGPKLLIQFQNNGVVDDSQLPKDRFSAERLKGVDSTLKIQPAKLEDSAVYLCASSSHSNQPQHFGDGTRLSIL.

This chain connects TRBV9 to TRBJ2-3; a possible D gene is TRBD2 (6 bases). The CDR3 sequence is 16 residues long. Germline V gene sequence: CDR1 SGDLS, CDR2 YYNGEE. V lost 3 bases, J lost 0 bases, and 14 bases lay in between. DNA of the CDR3: TGTGCCAGCAGCGCGCCGGGACTCCCTAGCACAGATACGCAGTATTTT. Translated: CASSAPGLPSTDTQYF.

Details on this clone: The junction differs from germline at one of its ends, possibly a read error. The rearrangement joins TRBV28 to TRBJ2-7; 7 positions match TRBD2. CDR1 and CDR2 (germline): MDHEN, SYDVKM. There are 11 residues in the CDR3. The CDR3 sequence is CASSLTSGVFF. The CDR3 DNA reads TGTGCCAGCAGTTTGACCAGCGGGGTTTTTTTC.

The chain has TRBV28 and TRBJ1-1; D is unresolved. The CDR3 length is 13 residues. V was pared by 5 bases and J by 0 bases, with 7 bases between. Germline V gene data show CDR1 as MDHEN and CDR2 as SYDVKM. The CDR3 DNA sequence: TGTGCCAGCAGTCCCCTTTTGAACACTGAAGCTTTCTTT. It yields the protein CASSPLLNTEAFF.

The chain combines TRBV6-6 with TRBJ1-2, with D perhaps TRBD1 (6 bases). Deletions cut 7 bases from V and 0 bases from J, with 18 bases between. Germline assignment: CDR1 MNHNY and CDR2 SVGAGI (reference sequence). This CDR3 is built from 16 residues. CDR3: CASTSQGPPANYGYTF. The CDR3 DNA sequence: TGTGCCAGCACGAGTCAGGGGCCACCAGCTAACTATGGCTACACCTTC.

The chain links TRBV7-8 to TRBJ2-1; perhaps TRBD2 as D (6 bases). Trimming took off 5 bases at V and 3 bases at J, with 17 bases between the two ends. The CDR3 loop spans 16 amino acids. Germline lookup yields CDR1 SGHVS and CDR2 FQNEAQ. The CDR3 sequence is CASSRDLALYYNEQFF. In DNA, the CDR3 is TGTGCCAGCAGCCGGGACTTGGCCCTTTACTACAATGAGCAGTTCTTC.

The rearrangement joins TRBV6-1 to TRBJ1-2; 7 bases are shared with TRBD1. Germline lookup yields CDR1 MNHNS and CDR2 SASEGT. This CDR3 is built from 12 residues. V dropped 9 bases and J dropped 8; count of bases not matched to a gene: 9. CDR3 DNA: TGTGCCAGTGGACAGGTAGAGGGAGGCTACACCTTC. It specifies CASGQVEGGYTF.

V is TRBV27 and J is TRBJ2-1; a possible D gene is TRBD2 (6 bases). In germline, CDR1 is MNHEY, CDR2 SMNVEV (reference sequence). V was cut by 5 bases and J by 0 bases, with 8 bases left in between. The CDR3 contains 14 residues. The CDR3 loop reads CASSRESSYNEQFF. The CDR3 DNA follows: TGTGCCAGCAGTCGGGAGAGCTCCTACAATGAGCAGTTCTTC.

The genes are TRBV5-1 and TRBJ2-1, with D perhaps matching TRBD2 (6 bases). Germline V lookup: CDR1 SGHRS, CDR2 YFSETQ. The CDR3 loop spans 14 amino acids. Trimming shortened V by 5 bases and J by 7 bases, and 16 bases separated the two germline ends. The CDR3 region is CASRGGTSGNEQFF. The CDR3 DNA follows: TGCGCCAGCAGAGGCGGGACGTCGGGGAATGAGCAGTTCTTC.